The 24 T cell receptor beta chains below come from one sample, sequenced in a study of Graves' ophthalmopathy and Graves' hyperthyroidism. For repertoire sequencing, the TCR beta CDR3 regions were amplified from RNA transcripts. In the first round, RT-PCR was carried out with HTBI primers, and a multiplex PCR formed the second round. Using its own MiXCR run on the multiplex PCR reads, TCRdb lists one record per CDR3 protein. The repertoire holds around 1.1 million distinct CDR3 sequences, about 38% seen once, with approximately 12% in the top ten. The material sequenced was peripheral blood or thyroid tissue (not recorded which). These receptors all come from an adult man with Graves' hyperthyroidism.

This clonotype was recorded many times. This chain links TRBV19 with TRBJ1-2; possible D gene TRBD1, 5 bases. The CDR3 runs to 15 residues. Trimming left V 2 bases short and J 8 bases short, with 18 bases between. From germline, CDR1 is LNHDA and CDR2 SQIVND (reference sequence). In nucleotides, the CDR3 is TGTGCCAGTAGTATAACCGGAAGGGGCGGCGGCGGCTACACCTTC. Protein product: CASSITGRGGGGYTF. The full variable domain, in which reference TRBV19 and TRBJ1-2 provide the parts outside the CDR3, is DGGITQSPKYLFRKEGQNVTLSCEQNLNHDAMYWYRQDPGQGLRLIYYSQIVNDFQKGDIAEGYSVSREKKESFPLTVTSAQKNPTAFYLCASSITGRGGGGYTFGSGTRLTVV.

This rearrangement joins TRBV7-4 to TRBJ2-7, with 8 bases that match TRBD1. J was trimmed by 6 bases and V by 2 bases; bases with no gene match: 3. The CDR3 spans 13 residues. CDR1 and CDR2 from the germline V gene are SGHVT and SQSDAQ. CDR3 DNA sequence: TGTGCCAGCAGCTTACCCAGGGGGCTCGAGCAGTACTTC. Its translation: CASSLPRGLEQYF.

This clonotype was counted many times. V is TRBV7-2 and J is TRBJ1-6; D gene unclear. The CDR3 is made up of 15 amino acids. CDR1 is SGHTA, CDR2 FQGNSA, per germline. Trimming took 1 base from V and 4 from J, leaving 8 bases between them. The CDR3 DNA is TGTGCCAGCAGCTTAGAAGTAGAGTATAATTCACCCCTCCACTTT. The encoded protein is CASSLEVEYNSPLHF.

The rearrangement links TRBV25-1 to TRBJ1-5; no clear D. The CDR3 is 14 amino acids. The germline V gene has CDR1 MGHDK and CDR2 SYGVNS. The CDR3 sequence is CARDRQVLDQPQHF. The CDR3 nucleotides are TGTGCTAGAGATCGGCAGGTTTTGGATCAGCCCCAGCATTTT.

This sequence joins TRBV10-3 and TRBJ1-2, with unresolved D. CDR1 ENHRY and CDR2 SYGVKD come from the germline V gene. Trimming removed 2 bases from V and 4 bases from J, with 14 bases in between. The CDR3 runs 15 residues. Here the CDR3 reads CAISEAADRTYGYTF. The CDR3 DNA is TGTGCCATCAGTGAGGCGGCGGACCGAACCTATGGCTACACCTTC.

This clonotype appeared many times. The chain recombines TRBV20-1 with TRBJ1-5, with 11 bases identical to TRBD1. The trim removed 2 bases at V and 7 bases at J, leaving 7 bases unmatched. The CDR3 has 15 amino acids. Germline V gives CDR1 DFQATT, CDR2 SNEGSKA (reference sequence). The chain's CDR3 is CSARPGTGGRQPQHF. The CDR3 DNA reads TGCAGTGCTAGACCTGGGACAGGGGGTCGCCAGCCCCAGCATTTT.

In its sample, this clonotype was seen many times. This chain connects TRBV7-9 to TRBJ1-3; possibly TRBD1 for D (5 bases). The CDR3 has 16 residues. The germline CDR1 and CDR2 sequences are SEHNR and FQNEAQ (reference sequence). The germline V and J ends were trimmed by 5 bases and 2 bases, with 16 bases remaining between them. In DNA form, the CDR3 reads TGTGCCAGCAGCCTCGCGACAAGGGGACCTGGAAACACCATATATTTT. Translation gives CASSLATRGPGNTIYF. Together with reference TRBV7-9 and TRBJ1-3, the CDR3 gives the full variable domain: DTGVSQNPRHKITKRGQNVTFRCDPISEHNRLYWYRQTLGQGPEFLTYFQNEAQLEKSRLLSDRFSAERPKGSFSTLEIQRTEQGDSAMYLCASSLATRGPGNTIYFGEGSWLTVV.

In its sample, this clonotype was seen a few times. The CDR3 sequence is CASSETPGQGYSNQPQHF. The CDR3 nucleotides are TGTGCCAGCAGTGAGACTCCGGGACAGGGGTATAGCAATCAGCCCCAGCATTTT. The V call is TRBV2, the J call TRBJ1-5, with 10 bases matching TRBD1. With 3 bases clipped from V and 0 bases from J, the junction kept 8 bases outside the gene matches. CDR1 is SNHLY and CDR2 is FYNNEI in the germline V gene. The CDR3 runs 18 residues.

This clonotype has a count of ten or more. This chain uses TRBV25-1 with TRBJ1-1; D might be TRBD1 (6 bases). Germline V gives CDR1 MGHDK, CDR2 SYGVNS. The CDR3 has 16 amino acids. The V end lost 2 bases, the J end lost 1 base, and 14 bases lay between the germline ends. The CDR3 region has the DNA TGTGCCAGCAGTGAACCCAGAGGCAGGGGGAACACTGAAGCTTTCTTT. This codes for CASSEPRGRGNTEAFF.

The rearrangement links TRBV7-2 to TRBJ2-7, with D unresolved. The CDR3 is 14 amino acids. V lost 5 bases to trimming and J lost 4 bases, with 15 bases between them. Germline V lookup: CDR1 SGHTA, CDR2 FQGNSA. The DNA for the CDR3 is TGTGCCAGCAGCCCCAAGTGGGCGGCATACGAGCAGTACTTC. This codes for CASSPKWAAYEQYF.

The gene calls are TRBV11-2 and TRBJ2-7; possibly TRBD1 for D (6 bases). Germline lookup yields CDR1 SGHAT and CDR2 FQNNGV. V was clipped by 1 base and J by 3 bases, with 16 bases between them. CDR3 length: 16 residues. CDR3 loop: CASSLGRGTADYEQYF. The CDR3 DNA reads TGTGCCAGCAGCTTAGGAAGGGGGACGGCAGACTACGAGCAGTACTTC.

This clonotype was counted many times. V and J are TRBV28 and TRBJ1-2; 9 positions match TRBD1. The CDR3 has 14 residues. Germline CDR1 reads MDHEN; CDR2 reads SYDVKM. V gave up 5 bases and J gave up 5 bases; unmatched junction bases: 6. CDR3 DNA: TGTGCCAGCAGTCCAGGGACAGGGCGTTATGGCTACACCTTC. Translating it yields CASSPGTGRYGYTF.

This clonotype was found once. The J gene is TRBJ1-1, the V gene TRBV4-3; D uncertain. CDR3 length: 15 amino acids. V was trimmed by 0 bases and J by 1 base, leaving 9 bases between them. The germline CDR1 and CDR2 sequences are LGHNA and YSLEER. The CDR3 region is CASSQEENRNTEAFF. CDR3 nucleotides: TGCGCCAGCAGCCAAGAAGAAAACAGGAACACTGAAGCTTTCTTT.

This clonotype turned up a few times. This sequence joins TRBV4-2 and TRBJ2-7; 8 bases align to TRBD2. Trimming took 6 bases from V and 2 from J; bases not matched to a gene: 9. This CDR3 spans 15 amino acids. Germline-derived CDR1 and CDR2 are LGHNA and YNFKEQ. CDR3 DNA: TGTGCCAGCAGACGCGGGCTTAGCGGGACCTACGAGCAGTACTTC. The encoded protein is CASRRGLSGTYEQYF.

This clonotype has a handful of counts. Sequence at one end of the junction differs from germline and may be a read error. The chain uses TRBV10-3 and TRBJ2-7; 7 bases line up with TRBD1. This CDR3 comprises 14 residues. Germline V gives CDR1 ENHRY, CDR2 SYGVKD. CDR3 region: CASSEGQESYEQYF. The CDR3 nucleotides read TGTGCCAGCAGTGAAGGACAGGAGTCCTACGAGCAGTACTTC.

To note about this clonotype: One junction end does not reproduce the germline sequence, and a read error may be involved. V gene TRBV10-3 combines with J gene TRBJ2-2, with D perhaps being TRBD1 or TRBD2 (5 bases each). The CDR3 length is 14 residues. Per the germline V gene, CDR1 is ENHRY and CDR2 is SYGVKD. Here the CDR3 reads CASSGTDDTGELFF. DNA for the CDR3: TGTGCCAGCAGTGGGACGGACGACACCGGGGAGCTGTTTTTT.

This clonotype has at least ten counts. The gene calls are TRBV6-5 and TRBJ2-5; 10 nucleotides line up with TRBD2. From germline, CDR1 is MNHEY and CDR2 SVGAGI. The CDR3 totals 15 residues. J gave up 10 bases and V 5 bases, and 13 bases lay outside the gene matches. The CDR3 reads CASSGGLAGGGDQYF. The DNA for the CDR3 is TGTGCCAGCAGTGGGGGCTTAGCGGGGGGAGGGGACCAGTACTTC.

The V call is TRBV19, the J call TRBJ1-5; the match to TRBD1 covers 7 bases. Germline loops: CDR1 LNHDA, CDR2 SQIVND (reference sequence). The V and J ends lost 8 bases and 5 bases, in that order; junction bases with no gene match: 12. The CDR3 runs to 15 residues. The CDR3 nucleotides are TGTGCCAGTCGGCGGACAGGTAGTCGGGATCAGCCCCAGCATTTT. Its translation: CASRRTGSRDQPQHF.

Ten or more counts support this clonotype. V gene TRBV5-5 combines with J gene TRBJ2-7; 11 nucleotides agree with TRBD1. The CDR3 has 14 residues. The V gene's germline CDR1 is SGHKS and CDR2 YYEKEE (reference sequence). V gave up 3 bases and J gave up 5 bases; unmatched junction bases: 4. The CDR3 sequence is CASSSGTGGNEQYF. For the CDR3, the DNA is TGTGCCAGCAGCTCCGGGACAGGGGGAAACGAGCAGTACTTC.

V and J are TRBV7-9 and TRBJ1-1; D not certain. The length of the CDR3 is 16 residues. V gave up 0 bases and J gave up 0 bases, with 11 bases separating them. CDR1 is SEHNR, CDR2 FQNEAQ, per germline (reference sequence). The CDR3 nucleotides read TGTGCCAGCAGCTTAGCGCGGGGTGTCATGAACACTGAAGCTTTCTTT. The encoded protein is CASSLARGVMNTEAFF.

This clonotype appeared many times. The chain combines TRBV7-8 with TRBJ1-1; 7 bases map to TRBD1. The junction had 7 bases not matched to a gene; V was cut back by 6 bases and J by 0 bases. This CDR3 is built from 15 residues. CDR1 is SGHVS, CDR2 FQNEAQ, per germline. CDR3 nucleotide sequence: TGTGCCAGCAGAAAACAGGGGTCCATGAACACTGAAGCTTTCTTT. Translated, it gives CASRKQGSMNTEAFF. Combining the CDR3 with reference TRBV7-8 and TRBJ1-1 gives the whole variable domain GAGVSQSPRYKVAKRGQDVALRCDPISGHVSLFWYQQALGQGPEFLTYFQNEAQLDKSGLPSDRFFAERPEGSVSTLKIQRTQQEDSAVYLCASRKQGSMNTEAFFGQGTRLTVV.

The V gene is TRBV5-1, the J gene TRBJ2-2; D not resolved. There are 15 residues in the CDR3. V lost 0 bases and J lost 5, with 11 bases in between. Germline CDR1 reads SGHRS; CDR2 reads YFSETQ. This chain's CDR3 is CASSLGGSQTGELFF. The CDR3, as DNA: TGCGCCAGCAGCTTGGGTGGCAGTCAGACCGGGGAGCTGTTTTTT.

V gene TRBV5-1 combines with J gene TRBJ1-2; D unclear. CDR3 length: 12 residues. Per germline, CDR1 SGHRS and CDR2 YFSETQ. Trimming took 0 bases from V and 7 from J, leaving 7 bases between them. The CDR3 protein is CASSLEWGGYTF. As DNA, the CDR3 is TGCGCCAGCAGCTTGGAATGGGGTGGCTACACCTTC.

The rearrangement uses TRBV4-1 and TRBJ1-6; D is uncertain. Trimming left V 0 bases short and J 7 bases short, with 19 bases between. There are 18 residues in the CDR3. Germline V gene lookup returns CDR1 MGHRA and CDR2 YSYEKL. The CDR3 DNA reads TGCGCCAGCAGCCAAGAAAATTCGGAGTTACGAAGGAATTCACCCCTCCACTTT. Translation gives CASSQENSELRRNSPLHF.